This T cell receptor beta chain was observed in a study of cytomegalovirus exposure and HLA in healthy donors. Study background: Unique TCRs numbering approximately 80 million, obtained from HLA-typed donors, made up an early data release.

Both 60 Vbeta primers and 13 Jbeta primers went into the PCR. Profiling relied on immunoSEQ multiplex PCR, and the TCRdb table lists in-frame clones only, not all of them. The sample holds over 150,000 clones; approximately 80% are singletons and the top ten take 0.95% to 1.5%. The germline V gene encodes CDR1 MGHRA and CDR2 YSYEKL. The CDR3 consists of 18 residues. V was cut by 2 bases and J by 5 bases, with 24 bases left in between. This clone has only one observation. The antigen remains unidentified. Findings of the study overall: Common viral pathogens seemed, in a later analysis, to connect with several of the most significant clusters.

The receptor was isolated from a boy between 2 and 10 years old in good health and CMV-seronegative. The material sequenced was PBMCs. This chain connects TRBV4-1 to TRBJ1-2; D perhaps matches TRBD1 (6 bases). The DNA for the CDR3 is TGCGCCAGCAGCCAACCTTCAACCATAAACAGGGAGATATATGGCTACACCTTC. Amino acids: CASSQPSTINREIYGYTF.